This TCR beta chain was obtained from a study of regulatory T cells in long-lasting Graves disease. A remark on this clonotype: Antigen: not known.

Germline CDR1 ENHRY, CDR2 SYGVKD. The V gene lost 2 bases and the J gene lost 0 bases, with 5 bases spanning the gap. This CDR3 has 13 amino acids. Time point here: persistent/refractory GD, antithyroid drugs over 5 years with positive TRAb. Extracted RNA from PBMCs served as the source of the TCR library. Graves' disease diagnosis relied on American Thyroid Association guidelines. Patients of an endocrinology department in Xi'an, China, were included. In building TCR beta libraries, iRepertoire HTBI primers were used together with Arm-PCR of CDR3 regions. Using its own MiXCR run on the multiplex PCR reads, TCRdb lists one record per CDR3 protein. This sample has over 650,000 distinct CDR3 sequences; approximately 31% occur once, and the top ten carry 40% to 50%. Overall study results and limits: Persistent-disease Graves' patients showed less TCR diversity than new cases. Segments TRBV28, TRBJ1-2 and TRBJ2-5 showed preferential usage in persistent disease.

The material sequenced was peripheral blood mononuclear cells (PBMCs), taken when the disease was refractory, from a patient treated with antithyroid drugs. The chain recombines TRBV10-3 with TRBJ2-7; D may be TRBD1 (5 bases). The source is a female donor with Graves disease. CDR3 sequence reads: CAISEGHSYEQYF. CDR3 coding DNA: TGTGCCATCAGTGAGGGACACTCCTACGAGCAGTACTTC.